Below are 27 T cell receptor beta chains sequenced from a single sample in a study of STAT3 mutations in large granular lymphocyte leukemia. Clones were read by immunoSEQ multiplex PCR, and TCRdb kept only the in-frame ones, dropping some. The table has 7,000 to 9,000 clones, about four fifths seen once; the top ten hold 20% to 30%. Whole-study results and caveats: Every T-cell large granular lymphocyte leukemia patient had at least one immunodominant TCR beta clonotype.

These TCRs are of unknown antigen specificity. Input material: peripheral blood mononuclear cells. The receptors shown here come from a woman in her thirties or forties with T-cell large granular lymphocyte leukemia. Some clones in this sample may be carry-over from other donors' samples.

The chain recombines TRBV7-9 with TRBJ2-3; the D is unclear. Trimming stripped 1 base from V and 3 bases from J, with 8 bases between. The CDR3 spans 14 residues. The V gene's germline CDR1 is SEHNR and CDR2 FQNEAQ (reference sequence). The CDR3 is CASSLGPETDTQYF. The DNA of the CDR3 is TGTGCCAGCAGCTTAGGACCGGAGACAGATACGCAGTATTTT.

The rearrangement joins TRBV5-1 to TRBJ1-2; D remains unclear. Germline CDR1 is SGHRS and CDR2 is YFSETQ. The V gene lost 5 bases and the J gene lost 8 bases, with 22 bases spanning the gap. The CDR3 length is 15 residues. CDR3 DNA: TGCGCCAGCAGTTACGGATGGGAGGAAAGACGAGGCTACACCTTC. Translated, it gives CASSYGWEERRGYTF.

The rearrangement uses TRBV6-7 and TRBJ2-7, with 7 nucleotides matching TRBD1. TRBV6-7 is labeled an ORF, and its function is uncertain. This CDR3 contains 19 residues. The trim removed 4 bases at V and 6 bases at J, leaving 24 bases unmatched. CDR3 residues: CASSSPNPTGATKGGEQYF. The CDR3 bases are TGTGCCAGCAGTTCCCCGAATCCCACAGGGGCCACCAAAGGGGGCGAGCAGTACTTC.

The V gene is TRBV5-4, the J gene TRBJ2-7, with 10 positions matching TRBD2. The CDR3 is 15 residues long. Trimming cost V 1 base and J 2 bases; bases outside gene matches: 3. Germline CDR1 SGHNT, CDR2 YYREEE (reference sequence). The CDR3 loop is CASSLRLAGAYEQYF. Written as DNA, the CDR3 is TGTGCCAGCAGCTTGCGGCTAGCGGGGGCCTACGAGCAGTACTTC.

This sequence joins TRBV5-6 and TRBJ1-5, with a tentative D call TRBD1 (6 bases). Per the germline V gene, CDR1 is SGHDT and CDR2 is YYEEEE. Trimming left V 4 bases short and J 5 bases short, with 16 bases between. There are 15 residues in the CDR3. In DNA form, the CDR3 reads TGTGCCAGCAGCAGAACCGGGACACCGGATCAGCCCCAGCATTTT. It encodes CASSRTGTPDQPQHF.

The chain couples TRBV5-6 to TRBJ1-6; no definite D call. Trimming removed 8 bases from V and 1 base from J, with 10 bases in between. CDR3 length equals 14 residues. The germline V gene has CDR1 SGHDT and CDR2 YYEEEE. CDR3 bases: TGTGCCAGTAGAGAAGGTTCCTATAATTCACCCCTCCACTTT. Translated: CASREGSYNSPLHF.

The chain employs TRBV18 and TRBJ1-2; D remains unclear. Germline V gives CDR1 KGHSH, CDR2 LQKENI. V was trimmed by 2 bases and J by 5 bases, leaving 9 bases between them. This CDR3 region has 13 residues. As DNA, the CDR3 is TGTGCCAGCTCACCAAGTCAGGAATATGGCTACACCTTC. Encoded protein: CASSPSQEYGYTF. The full variable domain, with the rest looked up from reference TRBV18 and TRBJ1-2, is NAGVMQNPRHLVRRRGQEARLRCSPMKGHSHVYWYRQLPEEGLKFMVYLQKENIIDESGMPKERFSAEFPKEGPSILRIQQVVRGDSAAYFCASSPSQEYGYTFGSGTRLTVV.

The chain links TRBV7-9 to TRBJ1-1, with D unclear. Between the trimmed V and J ends, which lost 2 bases and 6 bases, there was a span of 10 bases. Germline CDR1 is SEHNR and CDR2 is FQNEAQ (reference sequence). CDR3 size: 13 residues. CDR3: CASSLKGLSEAFF. In nucleotides, the CDR3 is TGTGCCAGCAGCTTAAAAGGGTTGTCTGAAGCTTTCTTT.

This clone was seen just once. This chain uses TRBV6-1 with TRBJ2-7; D call uncertain. Deletions cut 8 bases from V and 2 bases from J, with 13 bases between. CDR1 and CDR2 from the germline V gene are MNHNS and SASEGT. CDR3 length: 13 residues. The CDR3 loop is CASLRQPPYEQYF. CDR3 DNA: TGTGCCAGCCTCAGGCAGCCACCCTACGAGCAGTACTTC.

V is TRBV9 and J is TRBJ2-7; D possibly corresponds to TRBD2 (7 bases). Looked up from germline, CDR1 is SGDLS and CDR2 is YYNGEE. Deletions cut 3 bases from V and 3 bases from J, with 16 bases between. The CDR3 is 15 amino acids. As DNA, the CDR3 is TGTGCCAGCAGCGAGGGGGGGGAGCACCGCTACGAGCAGTACTTC. Its protein product is CASSEGGEHRYEQYF.

The rearrangement joins TRBV5-1 to TRBJ2-5, with 7 bases aligning to TRBD1. The germline gives CDR1 SGHRS, CDR2 YFSETQ. The CDR3 totals 16 residues. Trimming took 0 bases from V and 0 from J; bases not matched to a gene: 5. The CDR3 here is CASSLDGTAYQETQYF. The CDR3 nucleotides read TGCGCCAGCAGCTTGGATGGGACAGCGTACCAAGAGACCCAGTACTTC.

This clone was picked up a small number of times. V is TRBV4-2 and J is TRBJ2-1; 9 bases map to TRBD2. The CDR3 is 16 amino acids. Germline trimming cut 0 bases from V and 4 bases from J; bases unmatched to any gene: 4. Germline assignment: CDR1 LGHNA and CDR2 YNFKEQ. Here the CDR3 reads CASSQDTAGGYNEQFF. The CDR3 bases are TGTGCCAGCAGCCAAGATACGGCGGGGGGGTACAATGAGCAGTTCTTC.

This clone was picked up a small number of times. A read error may account for a junction end that differs from germline. CDR3 in amino acids: CASSLDSYNSPLHF. The CDR3 nucleotides are TGTGCTAGCAGCTTAGACTCCTATAATTCACCCCTCCACTTT. This chain links TRBV7-7 with TRBJ1-6; the D is unclear. CDR1 SSHAT and CDR2 FNYEAQ come from the germline V gene (reference sequence). The CDR3 totals 14 residues.

This clone occurred a few times. In nucleotides, the CDR3 is TGTGCCAGCAGTTTTGTAGGGGATGAGGGCTACACCTTC. Protein product: CASSFVGDEGYTF. The chain recombines TRBV6-5 with TRBJ1-2, with D possibly TRBD1 on 5 matching bases. This CDR3 has 13 amino acids. Trimming took 4 bases from V and 8 from J, leaving 14 bases between them. CDR1 is MNHEY, CDR2 SVGAGI, per germline.

The count of this clone is one. The chain employs TRBV13 and TRBJ1-2; possible D gene TRBD1, 6 bases. CDR3 length: 14 residues. V was clipped by 0 bases and J by 5 bases, with 10 bases between them. CDR1 is PRHDT, CDR2 FYEKMQ, per germline (reference sequence). The CDR3 sequence: CASSLGTGKYGYTF. As DNA, the CDR3 is TGTGCCAGCAGCTTAGGGACAGGCAAATATGGCTACACCTTC.

In this sample, this clone turned up once. The chain recombines TRBV5-6 with TRBJ2-5; no clear D. V lost 3 bases and J 5 bases, leaving 11 bases between the germline ends. Germline CDR1 SGHDT, CDR2 YYEEEE. This CDR3 has 13 amino acids. Written as DNA, the CDR3 is TGTGCCAGCAGCTCTGTGACGGCGGAGACCCAGTACTTC. It specifies CASSSVTAETQYF. The full variable domain, its missing parts supplied by reference TRBV5-6 and TRBJ2-5, is DAGVTQSPTHLIKTRGQQVTLRCSPKSGHDTVSWYQQALGQGPQFIFQYYEEEERQRGNFPDRFSGHQFPNYSSELNVNALLLGDSALYLCASSSVTAETQYFGPGTRLLVL.

This chain uses TRBV30 with TRBJ1-4; D not certain. V lost 1 base and J 0 bases, leaving 6 bases between the germline ends. The germline CDR1 and CDR2 sequences are GTSNPN and SVGIG (reference sequence). The CDR3 consists of 14 residues. Written as DNA, the CDR3 is TGTGCCTGGAGTGCGGGCACAACTAATGAAAAACTGTTTTTT. This codes for CAWSAGTTNEKLFF.

CDR3 amino acids: CASSYEGGAGRPQHF. The CDR3 DNA reads as TGTGCCAGCTCATATGAAGGGGGCGCCGGACGGCCCCAGCATTTT. The rearrangement joins TRBV18 to TRBJ1-5, with 7 bases lining up with TRBD1. The CDR3 covers 15 residues. Germline-derived CDR1 and CDR2 are KGHSH and LQKENI. The V and J ends lost 5 bases and 9 bases, in that order; junction bases with no gene match: 13.

The CDR3 loop is CASSSRDNEQFF. The DNA of the CDR3 is TGTGCCAGCAGCTCCCGGGACAATGAGCAGTTCTTC. J is TRBJ2-1 and V is TRBV5-6; D remains ambiguous. Looked up from germline, CDR1 is SGHDT and CDR2 is YYEEEE. Deletions cut 3 bases from V and 5 bases from J, with 6 bases between. The CDR3 loop spans 12 amino acids.

By sample share, this clone is medium-sized. The V call is TRBV5-6, the J call TRBJ1-5; D remains unclear. The CDR3 loop spans 14 amino acids. Germline assignment: CDR1 SGHDT and CDR2 YYEEEE. The germline V and J ends were trimmed by 1 base and 4 bases, with 9 bases remaining between them. The CDR3 here is CASSLMSINQPQHF. The CDR3 coding sequence is TGTGCCAGCAGCTTGATGTCAATAAATCAGCCCCAGCATTTT. Full variable domain (outside the CDR3, taken from reference TRBV5-6 and TRBJ1-5): DAGVTQSPTHLIKTRGQQVTLRCSPKSGHDTVSWYQQALGQGPQFIFQYYEEEERQRGNFPDRFSGHQFPNYSSELNVNALLLGDSALYLCASSLMSINQPQHFGDGTRLSIL.

The chain recombines TRBV5-1 with TRBJ1-2; 9 bases align to TRBD1. The V gene end was trimmed by 3 bases and the J gene end by 7 bases; junction bases not matched to a gene: 10. The CDR3 totals 15 residues. Per germline, CDR1 SGHRS and CDR2 YFSETQ. The CDR3 is CASSSRPGQGSGYTF. In DNA form, the CDR3 reads TGCGCCAGCAGCTCCCGTCCGGGACAGGGTAGTGGCTACACCTTC.

This clone was seen only a few times. The gene calls are TRBV5-1 and TRBJ1-2; no reliable D call. CDR1 is SGHRS and CDR2 is YFSETQ in the germline V gene. Trimming shortened V by 4 bases and J by 5 bases, and 12 bases separated the two germline ends. CDR3 length: 13 residues. The chain's CDR3 is CASSPSLVYGYTF. For the CDR3, the DNA is TGCGCCAGCAGCCCAAGTTTGGTTTATGGCTACACCTTC.

This clone was detected only once. The chain joins TRBV6-6 to TRBJ1-2, with TRBD1 matching 7 bases. CDR1 is MNHNY and CDR2 is SVGAGI in the germline V gene (reference sequence). V shed 0 bases and J 5 bases; nucleotides not matched to a gene: 6. The CDR3 has 15 amino acids. Written as DNA, the CDR3 is TGTGCCAGCAGTTACTCTACAGGGGCCCTATATGGCTACACCTTC. It codes for CASSYSTGALYGYTF.

For the CDR3, the DNA is TGTGCCAGCAGCCCAGGACAGGGTTCGGTCGCCGAGCAGTACTTC. As protein: CASSPGQGSVAEQYF. The rearrangement links TRBV7-9 to TRBJ2-7, with 8 nucleotides matching TRBD1. Per germline, CDR1 SEHNR and CDR2 FQNEAQ (reference sequence). The J segment lost 6 bases and the V segment lost 5 bases, leaving 12 bases of the junction unmatched. This CDR3 is 15 amino acids long.

The chain carries TRBV6-1 and TRBJ1-4; no definite D call. V was cut by 8 bases and J by 8 bases, with 18 bases left in between. This CDR3 is 14 amino acids long. CDR1 is MNHNS and CDR2 is SASEGT in the germline V gene. The CDR3 nucleotides are TGTGCCAGCCAGCAAACGCCAGAGTACGAAAAACTGTTTTTT. Protein product: CASQQTPEYEKLFF.

This clone appeared a few times. This chain uses TRBV12-1 with TRBJ1-2. TRBV12-1 is shown as a pseudogene. This CDR3 contains 11 residues. CDR3: CASRAQYGYTF. The CDR3, as DNA: TGTGCCAGCAGGGCGCAGTATGGCTACACCTTC.

The chain has TRBV9 and TRBJ2-3, with 13 positions matching TRBD2. Germline assignment: CDR1 SGDLS and CDR2 YYNGEE. The CDR3 length is 16 residues. The V gene end was trimmed by 5 bases and the J gene end by 6 bases; junction bases not matched to a gene: 9. CDR3 sequence: CASSATSGGPADTQYF. CDR3 DNA: TGTGCCAGCAGTGCGACTAGCGGGGGGCCCGCGGATACGCAGTATTTT. Variable domain in full (rest from reference TRBV9 and TRBJ2-3): DSGVTQTPKHLITATGQRVTLRCSPRSGDLSVYWYQQSLDQGLQFLIQYYNGEERAKGNILERFSAQQFPDLHSELNLSSLELGDSALYFCASSATSGGPADTQYFGPGTRLTVL.